This passage covers 22 T cell receptor beta chains from one sample sequenced in a study of blood T cell repertoires in COVID-19. Produced via immunoSEQ multiplex PCR; TCRdb's table is partial and in-frame only. The table includes about 350,000 clones, over 70% detected once. Material: peripheral blood. The receptor set was obtained from a woman aged 50 to 65 with COVID-19, enrolled during active disease.

The chain links TRBV28 to TRBJ2-1; TRBD2 might be the D (5 bases). Germline-derived CDR1 and CDR2 are MDHEN and SYDVKM. The CDR3 runs to 13 residues. V was shortened by 3 bases and J by 6 bases, with 9 bases between the two germline ends. The CDR3 region is CASSLSLGNEQFF. CDR3 sequence (DNA): TGTGCCAGCAGTTTGTCACTAGGCAATGAGCAGTTCTTC.

The chain carries TRBV5-4 and TRBJ1-1, with D hard to call. The CDR3 loop spans 13 amino acids. The ends were cut back, 3 bases at V and 1 base at J, with 7 bases in the middle. CDR1 SGHNT and CDR2 YYREEE come from the germline V gene (reference sequence). The CDR3 here is CASSSGWNTEAFF. The CDR3 DNA sequence: TGTGCCAGCAGCTCGGGATGGAACACTGAAGCTTTCTTT.

As to this clone: One end of the junction varies from germline; a read error may be responsible. The V and J genes are TRBV7-7 and TRBJ2-5; TRBD2 aligns across 8 bases. This CDR3 region has 15 residues. Germline CDR1 SSHAT, CDR2 FNYEAQ (reference sequence). The CDR3 DNA is TGTGCTAGCAGCCCAGCGGGAGCCGTTTCGGAGACCCAGTACTTC. It translates to CASSPAGAVSETQYF.

In DNA form, the CDR3 reads TGCGCCAGCAGCTTGGAAGGGGACTTCTCCTATAATTCACCCCTCCACTTT. Amino acids: CASSLEGDFSYNSPLHF. V and J are TRBV5-1 and TRBJ1-6, with D perhaps TRBD1 (5 bases). The CDR3 contains 17 residues. V lost 0 bases, J lost 0 bases, and 10 bases lay in between. Germline V gene sequence: CDR1 SGHRS, CDR2 YFSETQ.

The chain is built from TRBV4-1 and TRBJ2-3; D not resolved. The length of the CDR3 is 15 residues. Germline V gives CDR1 MGHRA, CDR2 YSYEKL. V lost 4 bases and J 2 bases, leaving 13 bases between the germline ends. The DNA of the CDR3 is TGCGCCAGCAGCCCTGGGCAGTCCTTCACAGATACGCAGTATTTT. Translated, it gives CASSPGQSFTDTQYF.

This chain joins TRBV5-1 and TRBJ2-3; the D gene is possibly TRBD2 (6 bases). Germline V lookup: CDR1 SGHRS, CDR2 YFSETQ. Trimming stripped 4 bases from V and 5 bases from J, with 20 bases between. CDR3 length: 16 amino acids. The CDR3 loop is CASSPRSGAGRDTQYF. The DNA for the CDR3 is TGCGCCAGCAGCCCGCGCTCCGGGGCGGGACGAGATACGCAGTATTTT.

V usage is TRBV15 and J usage is TRBJ2-5; 10 nucleotides line up with TRBD2. Per the germline V gene, CDR1 is LNHNV and CDR2 is YYDKDF (reference sequence). The CDR3 is made up of 16 amino acids. V trimming: 1 base; J trimming: 3 bases; junction bases outside the gene matches: 5. The CDR3 loop is CATSRGAAGGKETQYF. DNA of the CDR3: TGTGCCACCAGCAGAGGAGCAGCGGGAGGGAAAGAGACCCAGTACTTC.

The rearrangement links TRBV3-1 (or the pseudogene TRBV3-2) to TRBJ1-2, with TRBD1 matching over 7 bases. The CDR3 is made up of 14 amino acids. The germline V gene has CDR1 LGHDT and CDR2 YNNKEL (reference sequence). The ends lost 5 bases at V and 1 base at J; junction bases unmatched: 4. CDR3 in amino acids: CASSTTGINYGYTF. The CDR3 DNA follows: TGTGCCAGCAGCACGACAGGGATTAACTATGGCTACACCTTC.

V gene TRBV12-5 combines with J gene TRBJ2-7; 7 nucleotides align to TRBD1. Germline loops: CDR1 LGHNT, CDR2 FRNRAP. The ends lost 5 bases at V and 1 base at J; junction bases unmatched: 8. CDR3 length: 15 amino acids. CDR3 sequence (DNA): TGTGCTAGTGGTAGACAGGGCCCGAAGTCCTACGAGCAGTACTTC. Its protein is CASGRQGPKSYEQYF.

The V and J genes are TRBV19 and TRBJ1-5; perhaps TRBD1 as D (6 bases). This CDR3 region has 15 residues. Trimming pared 3 bases from V and 2 bases from J, leaving 11 bases between. Germline values: CDR1 LNHDA, CDR2 SQIVND (reference sequence). The CDR3 reads CASSMPRQGNQPQHF. The CDR3 coding sequence is TGTGCCAGTAGTATGCCGCGACAGGGCAATCAGCCCCAGCATTTT. Using reference TRBV19 and TRBJ1-5 for the parts outside the CDR3, the full variable domain is DGGITQSPKYLFRKEGQNVTLSCEQNLNHDAMYWYRQDPGQGLRLIYYSQIVNDFQKGDIAEGYSVSREKKESFPLTVTSAQKNPTAFYLCASSMPRQGNQPQHFGDGTRLSIL.

This chain links TRBV19 with TRBJ2-4; D possibly corresponds to TRBD1 (5 bases). Germline V CDR1 and CDR2: LNHDA, SQIVND (reference sequence). The CDR3 is made up of 14 amino acids. V was pared by 4 bases and J by 1 base, with 8 bases between. CDR3 sequence reads: CASSTGLAKNIQYF. The CDR3 DNA reads TGTGCCAGTAGTACAGGGTTGGCCAAAAACATTCAGTACTTC.

The rearrangement joins TRBV18 to TRBJ2-1; 7 bases map to TRBD1. The germline V gene has CDR1 KGHSH and CDR2 LQKENI. This CDR3 has 14 residues. Trimming at V came to 1 base and at J to 7 bases, leaving 4 bases not matched to a gene. Here the CDR3 reads CASSPQGAENEQFF. Here the CDR3 DNA reads TGTGCCAGCTCACCACAGGGGGCGGAAAATGAGCAGTTCTTC.

This clone was recorded once. The chain recombines TRBV30 with TRBJ2-7; a weak D match, TRBD2 (5 bases). With 2 bases removed from V and 6 bases from J, the gap between germline ends came to 11 bases. The CDR3 spans 12 residues. Germline CDR1 reads GTSNPN; CDR2 reads SVGIG (reference sequence). The chain's CDR3 is CAWSREKSEQYF. CDR3 in DNA: TGTGCCTGGAGTAGGGAGAAGAGCGAGCAGTACTTC.

The chain uses TRBV5-1 and TRBJ2-1; 8 bases match TRBD2. Germline V lookup: CDR1 SGHRS, CDR2 YFSETQ. The J segment lost 4 bases and the V segment lost 0 bases, leaving 12 bases of the junction unmatched. The CDR3 sequence is 18 residues long. The CDR3 region has the DNA TGCGCCAGCAGCTTGGTACTAGCGGCCCGACAAGTATACAATGAGCAGTTCTTC. This gives the protein CASSLVLAARQVYNEQFF.

Of note for this clone: This CDR3 is also generated by other DNA sequences in the sample. The V gene is TRBV7-2, the J gene TRBJ1-2; 8 bases are shared with TRBD1. The trim removed 1 base at V and 2 bases at J, leaving 0 bases unmatched. The CDR3 runs 14 residues. Germline loops: CDR1 SGHTA, CDR2 FQGNSA. The CDR3 sequence: CASSLGQGNYGYTF. CDR3 DNA sequence: TGTGCCAGCAGCTTAGGACAGGGGAACTATGGCTACACCTTC.

The rearrangement links TRBV6-2 or TRBV6-3 to TRBJ2-7; D is undetermined. CDR3 length: 14 residues. The V end was cut by 2 bases, the J end by 3 bases, with 11 bases between. Germline V gives CDR1 MNHEY, CDR2 SVGEGT. For the CDR3, the DNA is TGTGCCAGCAGTTACGAATACGGTAGCTACGAGCAGTACTTC. Amino acids: CASSYEYGSYEQYF.

The sample holds one count of this clone. The V gene is TRBV18, the J gene TRBJ2-2; 12 bases agree with TRBD2. The germline CDR1 and CDR2 sequences are KGHSH and LQKENI. The CDR3 spans 18 residues. V shed 3 bases, J shed 1 base, and the junction held 6 bases outside the gene matches. The CDR3 is CASSPYQTSGGNTGELFF. The CDR3 coding sequence is TGTGCCAGCTCACCTTACCAGACTAGCGGGGGGAACACCGGGGAGCTGTTTTTT.

This clone has only one observation. The chain combines TRBV7-2 with TRBJ1-6; 9 nucleotides line up with TRBD1. Germline V CDR1 and CDR2: SGHTA, FQGNSA. CDR3 length: 18 amino acids. Trimming at V came to 2 bases and at J to 9 bases, leaving 14 bases not matched to a gene. DNA of the CDR3: TGTGCCAGCAGCTTAAGTTATGGATTGTCACAGGGGGCTTCACCCCTCCACTTT. Protein sequence: CASSLSYGLSQGASPLHF.

The rearrangement joins TRBV27 to TRBJ2-5; possible D gene TRBD2, 7 bases. Trimming removed 5 bases from V and 2 bases from J, with 18 bases in between. Germline values: CDR1 MNHEY, CDR2 SMNVEV (reference sequence). The CDR3 length is 16 residues. CDR3 DNA: TGTGCCAGCAGTAGGGGGGAGGGAGGAAGGCAAGAGACCCAGTACTTC. Protein product: CASSRGEGGRQETQYF.

The rearrangement joins TRBV7-9 to TRBJ2-1; 10 bases are a match to TRBD1. The V segment lost 3 bases and the J segment 7 bases; nucleotides outside the gene matches: 3. This CDR3 spans 14 amino acids. Germline CDR1 is SEHNR and CDR2 is FQNEAQ (reference sequence). As DNA, the CDR3 is TGTGCCAGCAGCTTTCAGGACAGGGGGAATGAGCAGTTCTTC. Its protein product is CASSFQDRGNEQFF. The full variable domain, rest sourced from reference TRBV7-9 and TRBJ2-1, is DTGVSQNPRHKITKRGQNVTFRCDPISEHNRLYWYRQTLGQGPEFLTYFQNEAQLEKSRLLSDRFSAERPKGSFSTLEIQRTEQGDSAMYLCASSFQDRGNEQFFGPGTRLTVL.

This chain links TRBV5-4 with TRBJ2-1; 8 nucleotides align to TRBD1. From germline, CDR1 is SGHNT and CDR2 YYREEE (reference sequence). Germline trimming cut 3 bases from V and 9 bases from J; bases unmatched to any gene: 14. The CDR3 loop spans 16 amino acids. CDR3 nucleotides: TGTGCCAGCAGCTCCCGGGACAGGCTTCCTACAGGTGAGCAGTTCTTC. Translated, it gives CASSSRDRLPTGEQFF.

The rearrangement links TRBV9 to TRBJ2-7; TRBD2 is a possible D gene (5 bases). Germline CDR1 reads SGDLS; CDR2 reads YYNGEE. V lost 5 bases to trimming and J lost 5 bases, with 17 bases between them. The CDR3 sequence is 14 residues long. The CDR3 nucleotides read TGTGCCAGCAGTTTCGCCGGAGGTTCGGACGAGCAGTACTTC. Protein product: CASSFAGGSDEQYF. The full variable domain, its missing parts supplied by reference TRBV9 and TRBJ2-7, is DSGVTQTPKHLITATGQRVTLRCSPRSGDLSVYWYQQSLDQGLQFLIQYYNGEERAKGNILERFSAQQFPDLHSELNLSSLELGDSALYFCASSFAGGSDEQYFGPGTRLTVT.